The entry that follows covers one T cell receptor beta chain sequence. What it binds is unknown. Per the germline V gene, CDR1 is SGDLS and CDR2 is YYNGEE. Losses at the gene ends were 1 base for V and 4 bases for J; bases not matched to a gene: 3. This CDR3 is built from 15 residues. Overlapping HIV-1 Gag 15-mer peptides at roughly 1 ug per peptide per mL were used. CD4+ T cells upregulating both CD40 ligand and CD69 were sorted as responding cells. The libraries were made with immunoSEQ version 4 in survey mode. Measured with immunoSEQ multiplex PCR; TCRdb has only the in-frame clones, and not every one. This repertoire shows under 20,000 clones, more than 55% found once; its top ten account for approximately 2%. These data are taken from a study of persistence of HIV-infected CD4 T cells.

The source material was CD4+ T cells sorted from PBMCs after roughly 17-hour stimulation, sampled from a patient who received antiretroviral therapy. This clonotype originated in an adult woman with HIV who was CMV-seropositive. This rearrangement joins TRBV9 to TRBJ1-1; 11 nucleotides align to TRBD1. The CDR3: CASSVSGTGGTEAFF. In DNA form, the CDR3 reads TGTGCCAGCAGCGTATCCGGGACAGGGGGCACTGAAGCTTTCTTT.